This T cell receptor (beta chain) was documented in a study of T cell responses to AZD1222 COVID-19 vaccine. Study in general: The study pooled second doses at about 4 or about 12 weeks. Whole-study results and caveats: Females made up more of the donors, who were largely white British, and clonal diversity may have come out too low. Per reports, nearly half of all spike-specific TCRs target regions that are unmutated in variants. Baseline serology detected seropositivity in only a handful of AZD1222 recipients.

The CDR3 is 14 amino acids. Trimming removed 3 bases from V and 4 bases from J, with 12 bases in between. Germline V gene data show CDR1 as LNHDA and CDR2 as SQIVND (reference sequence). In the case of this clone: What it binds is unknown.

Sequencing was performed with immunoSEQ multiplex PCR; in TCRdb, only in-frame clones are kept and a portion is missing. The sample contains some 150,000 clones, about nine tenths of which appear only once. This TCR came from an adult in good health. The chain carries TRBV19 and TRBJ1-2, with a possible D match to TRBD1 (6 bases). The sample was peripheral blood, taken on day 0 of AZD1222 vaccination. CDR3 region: CASSIPGTIYGYTF. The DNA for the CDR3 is TGTGCCAGTAGTATTCCCGGGACAATCTATGGCTACACCTTC.